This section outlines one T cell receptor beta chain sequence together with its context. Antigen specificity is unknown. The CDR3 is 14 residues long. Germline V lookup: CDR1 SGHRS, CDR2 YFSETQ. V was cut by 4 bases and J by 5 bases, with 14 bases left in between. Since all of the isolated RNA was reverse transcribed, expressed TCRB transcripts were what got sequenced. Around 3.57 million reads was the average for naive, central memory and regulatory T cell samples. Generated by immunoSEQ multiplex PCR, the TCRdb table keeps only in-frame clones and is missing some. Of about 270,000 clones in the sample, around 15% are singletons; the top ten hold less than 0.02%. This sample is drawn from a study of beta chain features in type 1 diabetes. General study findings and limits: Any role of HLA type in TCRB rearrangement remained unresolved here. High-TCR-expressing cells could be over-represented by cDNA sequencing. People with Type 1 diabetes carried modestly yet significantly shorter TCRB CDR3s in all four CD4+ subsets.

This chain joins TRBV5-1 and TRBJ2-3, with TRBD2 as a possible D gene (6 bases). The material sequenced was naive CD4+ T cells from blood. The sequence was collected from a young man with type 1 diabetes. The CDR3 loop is CASSQAGGRDTQYF. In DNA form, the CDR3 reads TGCGCCAGCAGCCAAGCGGGCGGTAGAGATACGCAGTATTTT.